This T cell receptor (beta chain) was retrieved from a study of blood T cell repertoires in COVID-19. The repertoire was sequenced with immunoSEQ multiplex PCR; TCRdb's copy has only in-frame clones and lacks some. The data contain some 110,000 clones, 87% of them singletons. The V end lost 0 bases, the J end lost 5 bases, and 12 bases lay between the germline ends. Germline CDR1 reads SGHRS; CDR2 reads YFSETQ. This CDR3 is 16 amino acids long. The TCR sequence derives from a human donor in a cohort sampled during active COVID-19. Material: peripheral blood. The chain is built from TRBV5-1 and TRBJ1-6, with D possibly matching TRBD1 (5 bases). CDR3 nucleotides: TGCGCCAGCAGCTTGGGGCCAGGGAACGATAATTCACCCCTCCACTTT. This translates into CASSLGPGNDNSPLHF.